These T cell receptor beta chains were read from a single sample in a study of T-cell memory formation after mild COVID-19. Via MiXCR, TCRdb re-called the 5' RACE reads, giving one row per CDR3 protein. Here the sample spans roughly 400,000 distinct CDR3 sequences, more than 15% being singletons. Input material: PBMCs or a T cell subset sorted from them (not recorded which). Receptors originate from a man aged 18 to 35 who had mild COVID-19 (a few samples of this study predate the infection). Cell type and time point are not known. The CDR3 runs from the conserved cysteine through the conserved F or W. Fields, in order: V gene, D gene, clone size, J gene, CDR3 protein, CDR3 DNA. The D gene is left open where the match is weak. Size is omitted from some rows. Given values are once, few, many or a class for expanded clones.

>TRBV7-9|NA|few|TRBJ1-5
CASSATAGSNQPQHF
TGTGCCAGCAGCGCCACCGCCGGGAGCAATCAGCCCCAGCATTTT
>TRBV5-1|NA|few|TRBJ1-1
CASSRPGTTEAFF
TGCGCCAGCAGCCGGCCGGGAACCACTGAAGCTTTCTTT
>TRBV24-1|TRBD2|NA|TRBJ2-1
CATSETGTSGYNEQFF
TGTGCCACCAGTGAAACCGGGACTAGCGGGTACAATGAGCAGTTCTTC
>TRBV20-1|TRBD1|few|TRBJ1-4
CSARDRVEKLFF
TGCAGTGCTAGGGACAGGGTTGAAAAACTGTTTTTT
>TRBV4-3|TRBD1|few|TRBJ1-2
CASSQDLGTGANGYTF
TGCGCCAGCAGCCAAGATCTCGGGACAGGGGCTAATGGCTACACCTTC
>TRBV6-2/TRBV6-3|NA|NA|TRBJ1-2
CASTPGRPAPGYTF
TGTGCCAGCACCCCGGGACGGCCGGCGCCTGGCTACACCTTC
>TRBV20-1|TRBD1|NA|TRBJ2-7
CSARGTGGSYEQYF
TGCAGTGCTAGAGGGACAGGGGGTTCCTACGAGCAGTACTTC
>TRBV7-9|NA|NA|TRBJ1-4
CASSAGDRQVGEKLFF
TGTGCCAGCAGCGCGGGTGATCGACAGGTGGGGGAAAAACTGTTTTTT
>TRBV12-3/TRBV12-4|TRBD1|few|TRBJ1-1
CASRPGQGSTEAFF
TGTGCCAGCAGGCCCGGACAGGGGAGCACTGAAGCTTTCTTT
>TRBV20-1|TRBD1|few|TRBJ1-5
CSSRGGPNQPQHF
TGCAGTAGTAGAGGGGGCCCCAATCAGCCCCAGCATTTT
>TRBV11-3|NA|few|TRBJ2-6
CASSSQGRGVLTF
TGTGCCAGCAGCTCACAGGGCCGGGGAGTCCTGACTTTC
>TRBV7-9|NA|NA|TRBJ1-4
CASSLAGDPGSLFF
TGTGCCAGCAGCTTAGCCGGGGACCCAGGTTCACTGTTTTTT
>TRBV7-2|TRBD2|few|TRBJ2-3
CASSLSSWRGGIPDTQYF
TGTGCCAGCAGCTTAAGTTCATGGCGGGGGGGGATCCCGGATACGCAGTATTTT
>TRBV4-1|NA|few|TRBJ2-1
CASSHPGGQQSYNEQFF
TGCGCCAGCAGCCACCCTGGTGGACAGCAGAGCTACAATGAGCAGTTCTTC
>TRBV7-9|NA|many|TRBJ2-2
CASSLEDVSGELFF
TGTGCCAGCAGCTTAGAGGACGTGTCCGGGGAGCTGTTTTTT
>TRBV27|TRBD2|few|TRBJ2-5
CASRGELATSETQYF
TGTGCCAGCAGGGGGGAACTAGCGACTTCAGAGACCCAGTACTTC
>TRBV9|TRBD2|few|TRBJ2-1
CASSKWLAELRNEQFF
TGTGCCAGCAGCAAATGGCTAGCGGAACTTAGGAATGAGCAGTTCTTC
>TRBV7-2|NA|NA|TRBJ1-5
CASSRSREEPQHF
TGTGCCAGCAGCCGCTCCCGTGAGGAGCCCCAGCATTTT
>TRBV20-1|NA|few|TRBJ1-2
CSASYLNYGYTF
TGCAGTGCTTCTTATCTTAACTATGGCTACACCTTC
>TRBV7-9|NA|NA|TRBJ2-7
CASSLVGGHEQYF
TGTGCCAGCAGCTTAGTGGGGGGGCACGAGCAGTACTTC
>TRBV2|NA|few|TRBJ1-5
CASSEWGAGNQPQHF
TGTGCCAGCAGTGAATGGGGGGCGGGCAATCAGCCCCAGCATTTT
>TRBV10-3|NA|NA|TRBJ2-5
CAISAGRQETQYF
TGTGCCATCAGTGCTGGACGACAAGAGACCCAGTACTTC
>TRBV4-3|NA|NA|TRBJ1-1
CASTGIGATEAFF
TGCGCCAGTACAGGGATTGGGGCCACTGAAGCTTTCTTT
>TRBV3-1|TRBD1|few|TRBJ1-4
CASSHSTGVNEKLFF
TGTGCCAGCAGCCATAGCACAGGGGTAAATGAAAAACTGTTTTTT
>TRBV7-6|TRBD2|many|TRBJ2-1
CASSYGGSSYNEQFF
TGTGCCAGCAGCTACGGGGGGAGCTCCTACAATGAGCAGTTCTTC
>TRBV29-1|NA|NA|TRBJ1-2
CSAWANLYGYTF
TGCAGCGCCTGGGCCAACCTCTATGGCTACACCTTC
>TRBV6-4|TRBD2|many|TRBJ2-1
CASSDSDSGGGEQFF
TGTGCCAGCAGTGACTCGGATAGCGGGGGTGGCGAGCAGTTCTTC
>TRBV19|NA|NA|TRBJ1-4
CASSRQINEKLFF
TGTGCCAGTAGTCGCCAGATTAATGAAAAACTGTTTTTT
>TRBV5-1|NA|once|TRBJ2-5
CASSFPGAGETQYF
TGCGCCAGCAGCTTTCCGGGGGCCGGTGAGACCCAGTACTTC
>TRBV6-5|NA|few|TRBJ1-6
CASIPTGEQLYNSPLHF
TGTGCCAGCATCCCAACCGGGGAACAGTTATATAATTCACCCCTCCACTTT
>TRBV29-1|NA|NA|TRBJ1-2
CSVERGGYTF
TGCAGCGTTGAAAGGGGCGGCTACACCTTC
>TRBV4-3|NA|few|TRBJ1-5
CASSQARGPNQPQHF
TGCGCCAGCAGCCAAGCTCGGGGGCCGAATCAGCCCCAGCATTTT
>TRBV28|TRBD2|many|TRBJ2-1
CATKRGGGAYNEQFF
TGTGCCACCAAGCGTGGCGGGGGGGCCTACAATGAGCAGTTCTTC
>TRBV6-5|TRBD2|few|TRBJ2-3
CASSYSGGTTDTQYF
TGTGCCAGCAGTTATTCCGGGGGGACCACAGATACGCAGTATTTT
>TRBV11-2|NA|few|TRBJ2-1
CASSLAPPLTRGILYNEQFF
TGTGCCAGCAGCTTAGCCCCTCCGCTTACTAGAGGGATTCTGTACAATGAGCAGTTCTTC
>TRBV19|NA|few|TRBJ1-4
CASNAADSNEKLFF
TGTGCCAGTAATGCGGCTGACTCAAATGAAAAACTGTTTTTT
>TRBV3-1|TRBD1|NA|TRBJ2-4
CASSRRQGIDIQYF
TGTGCCAGCAGCCGCCGACAGGGGATAGACATTCAGTACTTC
>TRBV6-5|NA|NA|TRBJ2-3
CASSLGVAWADTQYF
TGTGCCAGCAGCCTCGGGGTAGCGTGGGCAGATACGCAGTATTTT
>TRBV9|TRBD1|few|TRBJ1-2
CASFGTGLNYGYTF
TGTGCCAGCTTTGGGACAGGCCTTAACTATGGCTACACCTTC
>TRBV10-3|NA|NA|TRBJ2-7
CAISRWGGFEQYF
TGTGCCATCAGCCGCTGGGGGGGCTTCGAGCAGTACTTC
>TRBV7-2|NA|few|TRBJ1-2
CASSLLTGTEGYTF
TGTGCCAGCAGTTTACTCACAGGGACTGAAGGCTACACCTTC
>TRBV5-1|TRBD2|few|TRBJ2-1
CASSRGGANEQFF
TGCGCCAGCAGTCGCGGGGGGGCCAATGAGCAGTTCTTC
>TRBV7-8|TRBD2|NA|TRBJ2-1
CASSLRLADYNEQFF
TGTGCCAGCAGCTTACGACTAGCGGACTACAATGAGCAGTTCTTC
>TRBV7-2|TRBD1|few|TRBJ2-1
CASSLAPGQALLYNEQFF
TGTGCCAGCAGCTTAGCGCCGGGACAGGCCTTGCTCTACAATGAGCAGTTCTTC
>TRBV6-2/TRBV6-3|TRBD2|few|TRBJ2-5
CASTQTSGATQYF
TGTGCCAGCACCCAGACTAGCGGTGCGACCCAGTACTTC
>TRBV7-3|NA|many|TRBJ2-1
CASSLGGGEQFF
TGTGCCAGCAGCTTGGGAGGAGGAGAGCAGTTCTTC
>TRBV10-1|TRBD2|few|TRBJ2-3
CASSESGAGGSFTQYF
TGCGCCAGCAGTGAGTCAGGAGCGGGGGGCTCATTTACGCAGTATTTT
>TRBV4-2|NA|few|TRBJ1-2
CASSQDSGGRGYTF
TGTGCCAGCAGCCAAGATAGCGGGGGGCGCGGCTACACCTTC
>TRBV19|NA|NA|TRBJ1-5
CASSPLLRDQPQHF
TGTGCCAGTAGTCCCCTCCTCCGGGATCAGCCCCAGCATTTT
>TRBV5-1|NA|NA|TRBJ2-5
CASSSGVQETQYF
TGCGCCAGCAGCTCGGGGGTACAAGAGACCCAGTACTTC
>TRBV7-2|NA|NA|TRBJ2-1
CASSSYLDVRGQFF
TGTGCCAGCAGCTCCTACTTGGATGTTAGGGGGCAGTTCTTC
>TRBV10-3|TRBD1|NA|TRBJ2-6
CAINGQGATGANVLTF
TGTGCCATCAATGGACAGGGGGCGACTGGGGCCAACGTCCTGACTTTC
>TRBV12-3/TRBV12-4|NA|few|TRBJ2-3
CASSFGLTDTQYF
TGTGCCAGCAGTTTTGGGCTGACAGATACGCAGTATTTT
>TRBV5-1|NA|NA|TRBJ2-7
CASKDPVAHEQYF
TGCGCCAGCAAAGACCCGGTGGCCCACGAGCAGTACTTC
>TRBV4-2|NA|NA|TRBJ1-2
CASSQEGTDLRPNYGYTF
TGTGCCAGCAGCCAAGAGGGGACCGACCTGCGCCCTAACTATGGCTACACCTTC